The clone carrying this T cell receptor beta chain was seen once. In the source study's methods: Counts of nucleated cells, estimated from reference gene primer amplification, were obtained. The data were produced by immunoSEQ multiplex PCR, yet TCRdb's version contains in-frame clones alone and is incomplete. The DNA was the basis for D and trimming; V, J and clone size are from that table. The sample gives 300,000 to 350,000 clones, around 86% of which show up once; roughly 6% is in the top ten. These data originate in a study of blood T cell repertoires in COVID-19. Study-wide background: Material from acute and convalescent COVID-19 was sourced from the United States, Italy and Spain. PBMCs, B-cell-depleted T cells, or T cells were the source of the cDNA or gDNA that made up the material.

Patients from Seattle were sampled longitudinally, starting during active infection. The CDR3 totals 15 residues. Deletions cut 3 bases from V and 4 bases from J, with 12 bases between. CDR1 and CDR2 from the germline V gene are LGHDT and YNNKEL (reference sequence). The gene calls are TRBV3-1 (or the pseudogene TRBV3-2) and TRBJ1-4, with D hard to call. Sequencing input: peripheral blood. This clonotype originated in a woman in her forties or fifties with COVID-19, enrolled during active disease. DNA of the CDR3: TGTGCCAGCAGCCAGTACAGTAAATATAATGAAAAACTGTTTTTT. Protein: CASSQYSKYNEKLFF.